This T cell receptor (beta chain) emerged from a study of T cells in Graves' hyperthyroidism and ophthalmopathy. Study-wide findings and caveats: Most expanded thyroid clonotypes above 0.001 also appeared in blood.

In its sample, this clonotype was seen many times. Its antigen is unknown. Germline V gives CDR1 SGHVS, CDR2 FQNEAQ. The V and J ends lost 5 bases and 0 bases respectively, with 11 bases between them. The CDR3 is 15 amino acids. RNA transcripts yielded amplified TCR beta CDR3 regions. The HTBI primer set drove a first-round RT-PCR of the TCR CDR3. TCRdb fed the multiplex PCR reads into MiXCR, producing one record per CDR3 protein. The repertoire holds around 400,000 distinct CDR3 sequences, with roughly 15% as singletons. The chain is built from TRBV7-8 and TRBJ2-1, with a tentative D call TRBD2 (5 bases). The receptor was isolated from a woman aged 55 to 70 with Graves' ophthalmopathy. The sample taken for sequencing was blood. The CDR3 spells CASSDGGFSYNEQFF. The CDR3 DNA follows: TGTGCCAGCAGCGACGGCGGGTTCTCCTACAATGAGCAGTTCTTC.